This T cell receptor beta chain was identified in a study of blood T cell repertoires in COVID-19. The overall study: COVID-19 samples collected from the United States, Italy and Spain covered acute and convalescent phases. Sources were T cells, B-cell-depleted T cells, or PBMCs; the material itself was cDNA or gDNA.

The trim removed 7 bases at V and 2 bases at J, leaving 5 bases unmatched. Germline CDR1 MNHEY, CDR2 SVGAGI. This CDR3 is built from 14 residues. Per the study methods: For nucleated cells, counts were estimated from reference gene primer amplification. Using immunoSEQ multiplex PCR, the repertoire was profiled, and TCRdb retains in-frame clones only, with some absent. The D gene and trimming were derived from the DNA, and the V and J assignments and clone size from that table. The sample contains just under 65,000 clones, around four fifths of which appear only once. V is TRBV6-5 and J is TRBJ2-7; the match to TRBD2 covers 10 bases. The receptor comes from a human donor in a cohort sampled during active COVID-19. The sample comprised peripheral blood. Written as DNA, the CDR3 is TGTGCCAGCACTCGACTAGCGGGTCCCTACGAGCAGTACTTC. Encoded protein: CASTRLAGPYEQYF.